This TCR beta chain was found in a study of blood T cell repertoires in COVID-19. Cohorts were assigned according to the clinical history that participants reported. Among Cohort 3 donors, those recovered had two negative PCRs, clearance, or symptom resolution. Per germline, CDR1 SGHDN and CDR2 FVKESK. V dropped 2 bases and J dropped 4; count of bases not matched to a gene: 13. The CDR3 length is 17 residues. Using immunoSEQ multiplex PCR, the repertoire was profiled, and TCRdb retains in-frame clones only, with some absent. The data contain about 480,000 clones, 85% to 90% of them singletons. The chain uses TRBV14 and TRBJ1-2, with 7 bases aligning to TRBD1. This TCR was sampled from a woman aged 40 to 50 who had recovered from COVID-19. Material: PBMCs or T cells enriched from blood (not recorded which). The CDR3 DNA reads TGTGCCAGCAGCCAACACTTTGAGACAGGGCTAACCTATGGCTACACCTTC. Translated: CASSQHFETGLTYGYTF.